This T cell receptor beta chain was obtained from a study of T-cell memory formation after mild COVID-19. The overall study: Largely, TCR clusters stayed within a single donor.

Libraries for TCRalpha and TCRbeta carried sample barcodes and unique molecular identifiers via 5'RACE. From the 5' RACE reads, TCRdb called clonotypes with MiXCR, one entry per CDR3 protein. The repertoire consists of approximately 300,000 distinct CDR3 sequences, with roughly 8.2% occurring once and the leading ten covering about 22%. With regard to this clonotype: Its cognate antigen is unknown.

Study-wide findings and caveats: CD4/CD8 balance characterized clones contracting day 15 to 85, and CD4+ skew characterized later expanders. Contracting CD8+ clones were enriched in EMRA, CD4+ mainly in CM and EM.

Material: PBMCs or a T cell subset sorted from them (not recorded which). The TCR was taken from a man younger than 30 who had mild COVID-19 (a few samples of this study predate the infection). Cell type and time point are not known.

CDR3 protein: CSVADLRYGYTF. The CDR3 nucleotides read TGCAGCGTGGCGGACTTGAGATATGGCTACACCTTC. V is TRBV29-1 and J is TRBJ1-2, with D unclear. The V gene's germline CDR1 is SQVTM and CDR2 ANQGSEA. The CDR3 covers 12 residues. V dropped 6 bases and J dropped 5 bases, with 13 bases sitting between them.